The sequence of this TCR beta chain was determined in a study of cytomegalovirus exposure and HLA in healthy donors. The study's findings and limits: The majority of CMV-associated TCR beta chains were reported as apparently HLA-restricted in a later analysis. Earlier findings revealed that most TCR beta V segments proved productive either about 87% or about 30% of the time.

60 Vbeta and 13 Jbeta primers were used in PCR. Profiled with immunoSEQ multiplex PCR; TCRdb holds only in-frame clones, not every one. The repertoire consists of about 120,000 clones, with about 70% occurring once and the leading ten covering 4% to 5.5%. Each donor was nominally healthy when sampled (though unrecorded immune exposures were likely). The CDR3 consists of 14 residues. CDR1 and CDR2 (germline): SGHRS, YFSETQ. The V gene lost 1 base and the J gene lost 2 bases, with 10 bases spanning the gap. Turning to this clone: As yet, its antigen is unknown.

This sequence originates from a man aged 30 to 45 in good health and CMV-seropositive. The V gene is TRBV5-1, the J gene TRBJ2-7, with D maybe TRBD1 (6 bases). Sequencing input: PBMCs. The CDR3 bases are TGCGCCAGCAGCTTGAGCCAGGGGACCTACGAGCAGTACTTC. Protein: CASSLSQGTYEQYF.